This T cell receptor (beta chain) emerged from a study of regulatory T cells in long-lasting Graves disease. This CDR3 has 14 residues. The ends lost 10 bases at V and 8 bases at J; junction bases unmatched: 14. CDR1 and CDR2 from the germline V gene are MNHNS and SASEGT. A word on this clonotype: The antigen is unknown. This may stem from a read error, because a much larger clone lies one nucleotide away.

Time point: newly diagnosed GD, antithyroid drugs for less than 3 months. PBMC RNA served as the TCR library source. Overall study results and limits: Accuracy may have been reduced by the small sample size.

HTBI primers from iRepertoire and Arm-PCR of CDR3 regions yielded the TCR beta libraries. TCRdb fed the multiplex PCR reads into MiXCR, producing one record per CDR3 protein. The table records around 250,000 distinct CDR3 sequences, around 19% of them present only once. This sample also appeared in a second study, on T cells in Graves' hyperthyroidism and ophthalmopathy.

The V gene is TRBV6-1, the J gene TRBJ2-1; 7 bases align to TRBD1. The sample in question was peripheral blood mononuclear cells (PBMCs), obtained at new diagnosis, from a patient treated with antithyroid drugs. The TCR was taken from a woman in her 30s with Graves disease. CDR3 region: CANTRDSLFYEQFF. The DNA for the CDR3 is TGTGCCAACACCAGGGACAGCCTCTTCTATGAGCAGTTCTTC.